One sample yielded the 11 T cell receptor beta chains listed below, sequenced in a study of T cell responses to AZD1222 COVID-19 vaccine. TCRdb keeps only in-frame clones here, not all; method: immunoSEQ multiplex PCR. The top ten clones hold about 2.8% of a sample with approximately 160,000 clones, 75% to 95% of them seen once. Sample: peripheral blood, taken on day 0 of AZD1222 vaccination. All receptors derive from an adult in good health.

The chain combines TRBV28 with TRBJ1-2; D not resolved. CDR3 length: 14 amino acids. The germline V gene has CDR1 MDHEN and CDR2 SYDVKM. Trimming cost V 6 bases and J 2 bases, with 13 bases left between them. CDR3 region: CASRYSGKNYGYTF. The CDR3 DNA reads TGTGCCAGCAGGTACAGTGGGAAGAACTATGGCTACACCTTC.

J is TRBJ2-1 and V is TRBV7-3; the match to TRBD2 covers 10 bases. Unmatched junction bases numbered 2, after V lost 3 bases and J lost 6 bases. Germline CDR1 SGHTA, CDR2 FQGTGA. The CDR3 extends over 14 amino acids. CDR3 protein: CASSFSGGANEQFF. For the CDR3, the DNA is TGTGCCAGCAGCTTCAGCGGGGGGGCCAATGAGCAGTTCTTC. The full variable domain, completed using reference TRBV7-3 and TRBJ2-1, is GAGVSQTPSNKVTEKGKYVELRCDPISGHTALYWYRQSLGQGPEFLIYFQGTGAADDSGLPNDRFFAVRPEGSVSTLKIQRTERGDSAVYLCASSFSGGANEQFFGPGTRLTVL.

V is TRBV7-9 and J is TRBJ1-1, with D maybe TRBD1 (6 bases). The CDR3 extends over 14 amino acids. V shed 8 bases and J shed 1 base, with 14 bases lying between them. Germline loops: CDR1 SEHNR, CDR2 FQNEAQ (reference sequence). This CDR3 reads CASGRGAENTEAFF. CDR3 DNA sequence: TGTGCCAGCGGGCGGGGGGCTGAGAACACTGAAGCTTTCTTT. The variable domain in full, completed from reference TRBV7-9 and TRBJ1-1, reads DTGVSQNPRHKITKRGQNVTFRCDPISEHNRLYWYRQTLGQGPEFLTYFQNEAQLEKSRLLSDRFSAERPKGSFSTLEIQRTEQGDSAMYLCASGRGAENTEAFFGQGTRLTVV.

This rearrangement joins TRBV7-2 to TRBJ1-5, with 11 bases that match TRBD1. The CDR3 has 15 residues. Germline trimming cut 4 bases from V and 3 bases from J; bases unmatched to any gene: 2. Per the germline V gene, CDR1 is SGHTA and CDR2 is FQGNSA. The CDR3 DNA reads TGTGCCAGCAGCTGGGACAGGGGGTCCAATCAGCCCCAGCATTTT. This gives the protein CASSWDRGSNQPQHF. Based on the CDR3 plus reference TRBV7-2 and TRBJ1-5, the full variable domain is GAGVSQSPSNKVTEKGKDVELRCDPISGHTALYWYRQSLGQGLEFLIYFQGNSAPDKSGLPSDRFSAERTGGSVSTLTIQRTQQEDSAVYLCASSWDRGSNQPQHFGDGTRLSIL.

This chain uses TRBV6-2 or TRBV6-3 with TRBJ2-7, with 12 bases aligning to TRBD2. This CDR3 is built from 18 residues. V shed 0 bases, J shed 2 bases, and the junction held 8 bases outside the gene matches. Germline V lookup: CDR1 MNHEY, CDR2 SVGEGT. CDR3 sequence: CASSYSWTSGENPYEQYF. The CDR3 DNA reads as TGTGCCAGCAGTTACTCTTGGACTAGCGGGGAAAACCCCTACGAGCAGTACTTC.

This rearrangement joins TRBV5-1 to TRBJ2-4; the D gene could be TRBD1 or TRBD2 (5 bases each). V was trimmed by 4 bases and J by 4 bases, leaving 12 bases between them. Germline CDR1 and CDR2: SGHRS and YFSETQ. This CDR3 is built from 14 residues. CDR3 amino acids: CASSPGPRKNIQYF. The CDR3 DNA reads as TGCGCCAGCAGCCCGGGACCTCGGAAAAACATTCAGTACTTC.

The genes are TRBV5-6 and TRBJ2-5; D might be TRBD2 (7 bases). This CDR3 has 15 amino acids. The germline V and J ends were trimmed by 5 bases and 5 bases, with 19 bases remaining between them. Germline V gene sequence: CDR1 SGHDT, CDR2 YYEEEE. The CDR3 DNA sequence: TGTGCCAGCAGGAGCTCGGGGGGCGTCAGGGAGACCCAGTACTTC. Translation: CASRSSGGVRETQYF.

The chain combines TRBV6-5 with TRBJ2-3; D is uncertain. The CDR3 runs to 15 residues. Germline V gene sequence: CDR1 MNHEY, CDR2 SVGAGI. Trimming removed 10 bases from V and 0 bases from J, with 17 bases in between. The CDR3 DNA is TGTGCCAACGGAGAGGCAGGTTCTAGCACAGATACGCAGTATTTT. Translation gives CANGEAGSSTDTQYF.

The genes are TRBV6-4 and TRBJ2-3; D is undetermined. Trimming took off 6 bases at V and 4 bases at J, with 14 bases between the two ends. From germline, CDR1 is MRHNA and CDR2 SNTAGT. CDR3 length: 14 residues. For the CDR3, the DNA is TGTGCCAGCAGAACCGGACCCCGGGCAGATACGCAGTATTTT. Translating gives CASRTGPRADTQYF.

The rearrangement joins TRBV7-2 to TRBJ1-1; 7 bases agree with TRBD1. V shed 5 bases, J shed 5 bases, and the junction held 17 bases outside the gene matches. Germline V gene sequence: CDR1 SGHTA, CDR2 FQGNSA. The CDR3 loop spans 17 amino acids. CDR3 bases: TGTGCCAGCAGCCCCAGAGGACGACAGGGTGTTAATACTGAAGCTTTCTTT. Its translation is CASSPRGRQGVNTEAFF.

This chain connects TRBV12-5 to TRBJ1-3; TRBD1 matches 7 bases. CDR3 size: 21 residues. CDR1 is LGHNT and CDR2 is FRNRAP in the germline V gene. V was pared by 0 bases and J by 4 bases, with 21 bases of the junction left unmatched. DNA for the CDR3: TGTGCTAGTGGTTTGGTCATGACTCCAAACGGGACAGACAGGTGGGGAAACACCATATATTTT. Translation gives CASGLVMTPNGTDRWGNTIYF.